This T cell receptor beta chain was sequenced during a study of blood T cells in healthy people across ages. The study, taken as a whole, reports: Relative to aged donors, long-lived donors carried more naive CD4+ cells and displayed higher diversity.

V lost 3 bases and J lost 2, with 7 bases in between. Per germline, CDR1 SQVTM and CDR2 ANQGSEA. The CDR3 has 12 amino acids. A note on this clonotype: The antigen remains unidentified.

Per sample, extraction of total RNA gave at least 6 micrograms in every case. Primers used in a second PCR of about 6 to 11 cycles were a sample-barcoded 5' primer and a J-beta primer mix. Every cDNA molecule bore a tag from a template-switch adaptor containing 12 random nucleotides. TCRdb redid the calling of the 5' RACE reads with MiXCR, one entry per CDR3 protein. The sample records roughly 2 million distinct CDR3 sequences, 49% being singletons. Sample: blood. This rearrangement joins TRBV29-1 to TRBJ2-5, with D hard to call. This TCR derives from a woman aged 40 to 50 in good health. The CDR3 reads CSVDAGQETQYF. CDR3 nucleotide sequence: TGCAGCGTTGATGCCGGACAAGAGACCCAGTACTTC.